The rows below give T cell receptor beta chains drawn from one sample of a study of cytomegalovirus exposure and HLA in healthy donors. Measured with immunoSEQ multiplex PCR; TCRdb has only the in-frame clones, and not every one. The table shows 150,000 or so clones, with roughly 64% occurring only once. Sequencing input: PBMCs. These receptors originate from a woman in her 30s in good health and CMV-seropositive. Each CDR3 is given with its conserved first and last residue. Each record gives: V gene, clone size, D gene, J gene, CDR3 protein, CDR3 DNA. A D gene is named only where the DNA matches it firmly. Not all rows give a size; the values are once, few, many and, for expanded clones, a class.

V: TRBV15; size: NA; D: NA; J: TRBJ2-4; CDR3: CATSREYPPGEHQYF; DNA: TGTGCCACCAGCAGAGAGTATCCCCCAGGGGAGCATCAGTACTTC
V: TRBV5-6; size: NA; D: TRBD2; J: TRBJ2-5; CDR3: CASKTSGGTETQYF; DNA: TGTGCCAGTAAAACTAGCGGGGGGACAGAGACCCAGTACTTC
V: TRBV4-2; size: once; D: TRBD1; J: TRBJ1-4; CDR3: CASSQATGFNEKLFF; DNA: TGTGCCAGCAGCCAAGCGACAGGGTTTAATGAAAAACTGTTTTTT
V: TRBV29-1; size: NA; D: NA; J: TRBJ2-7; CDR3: CSGSKGGDFFHEQYF; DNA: TGCAGCGGATCAAAAGGGGGGGACTTCTTCCACGAGCAGTACTTC
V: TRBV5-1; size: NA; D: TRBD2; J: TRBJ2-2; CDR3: CASTERGTGELFF; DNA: TGCGCCAGCACCGAGCGGGGGACCGGGGAGCTGTTTTTT
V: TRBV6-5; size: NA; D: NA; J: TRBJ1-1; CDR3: CASSYWSRGDTEAFF; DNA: TGTGCCAGCAGTTACTGGAGTCGGGGGGACACTGAAGCTTTCTTT
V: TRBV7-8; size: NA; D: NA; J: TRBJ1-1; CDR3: CASSPERHMNTEAFF; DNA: TGTGCCAGCAGCCCCGAGCGCCACATGAACACTGAAGCTTTCTTT
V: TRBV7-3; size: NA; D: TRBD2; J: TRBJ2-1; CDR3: CASSSGAAGVYEQFF; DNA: TGTGCCAGCAGCTCAGGGGCAGCGGGGGTGTATGAGCAGTTCTTC
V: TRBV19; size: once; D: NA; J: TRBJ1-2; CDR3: CAINGGGGGVYGYTF; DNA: TGTGCCATCAATGGGGGGGGAGGAGGGGTCTATGGCTACACCTTC
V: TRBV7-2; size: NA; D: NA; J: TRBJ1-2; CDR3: CASSLALRGYGYTF; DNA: TGTGCCAGCAGCTTAGCGCTAAGAGGGTACGGCTACACCTTC
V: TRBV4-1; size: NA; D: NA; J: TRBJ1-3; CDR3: CASSQDNSGNTIYF; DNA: TGCGCCAGCAGCCAAGACAACTCTGGAAACACCATATATTTT
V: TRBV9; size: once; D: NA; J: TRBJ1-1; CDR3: CASSPRGTEAFF; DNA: TGTGCCAGCAGCCCCCGAGGCACTGAAGCTTTCTTT
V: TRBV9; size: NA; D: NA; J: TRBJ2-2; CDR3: CASSPREYVAPTLHTGELFF; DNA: TGTGCCAGCAGCCCAAGAGAGTACGTAGCTCCAACCCTTCACACCGGGGAGCTGTTTTTT
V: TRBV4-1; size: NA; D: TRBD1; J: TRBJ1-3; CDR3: CASSLLRGNSGNTIYF; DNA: TGCGCCAGCAGCCTTCTCAGGGGGAACTCTGGAAACACCATATATTTT